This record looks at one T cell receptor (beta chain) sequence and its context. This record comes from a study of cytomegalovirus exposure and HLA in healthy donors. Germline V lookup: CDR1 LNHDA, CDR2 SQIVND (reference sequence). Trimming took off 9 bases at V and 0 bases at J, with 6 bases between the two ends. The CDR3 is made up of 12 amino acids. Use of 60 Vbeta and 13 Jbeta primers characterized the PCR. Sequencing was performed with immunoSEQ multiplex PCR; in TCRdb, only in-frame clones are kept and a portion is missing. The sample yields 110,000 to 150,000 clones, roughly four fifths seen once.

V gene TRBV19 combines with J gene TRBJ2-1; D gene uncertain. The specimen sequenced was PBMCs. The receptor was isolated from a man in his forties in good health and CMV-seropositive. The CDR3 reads CASQRSYNEQFF. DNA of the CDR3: TGTGCCAGCCAGCGCTCCTACAATGAGCAGTTCTTC.